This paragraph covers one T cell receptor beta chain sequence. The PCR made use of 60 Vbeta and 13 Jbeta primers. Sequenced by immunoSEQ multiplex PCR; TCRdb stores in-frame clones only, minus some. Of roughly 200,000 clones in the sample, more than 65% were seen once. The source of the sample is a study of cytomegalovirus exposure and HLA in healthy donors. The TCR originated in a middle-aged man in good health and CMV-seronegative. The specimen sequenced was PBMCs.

In DNA form, the CDR3 reads TGTGCCATCAGTGAGACCAGGGACAGGGGCGCAAGGGAGACCCAGTACTTC. Encoded protein: CAISETRDRGARETQYF. The chain is built from TRBV10-3 and TRBJ2-5, with 10 bases fitting TRBD1. Germline V gene lookup returns CDR1 ENHRY and CDR2 SYGVKD. The CDR3 covers 17 residues. After removal of 2 bases from V and 5 bases from J, the junction contained 11 bases not matched to a gene.